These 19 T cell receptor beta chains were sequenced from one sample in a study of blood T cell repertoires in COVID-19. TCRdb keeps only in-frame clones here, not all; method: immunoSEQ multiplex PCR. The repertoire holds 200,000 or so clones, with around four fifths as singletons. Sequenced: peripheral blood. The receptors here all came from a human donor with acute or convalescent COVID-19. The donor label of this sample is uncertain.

CDR3 nucleotides: TGCGCCAGCAGCCCGCGGACAGGGAACTATGGCTACACCTTC. Protein: CASSPRTGNYGYTF. The J gene is TRBJ1-2, the V gene TRBV5-1, with 8 bases that match TRBD1. Per the germline V gene, CDR1 is SGHRS and CDR2 is YFSETQ. This CDR3 region has 14 residues. The trim removed 4 bases at V and 2 bases at J, leaving 4 bases unmatched.

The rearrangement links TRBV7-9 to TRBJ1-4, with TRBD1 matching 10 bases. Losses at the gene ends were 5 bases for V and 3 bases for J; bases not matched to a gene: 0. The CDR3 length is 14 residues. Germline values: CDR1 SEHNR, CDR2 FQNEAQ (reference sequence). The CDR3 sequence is CASSGQGANEKLFF. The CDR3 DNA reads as TGTGCCAGCAGCGGACAGGGGGCTAATGAAAAACTGTTTTTT.

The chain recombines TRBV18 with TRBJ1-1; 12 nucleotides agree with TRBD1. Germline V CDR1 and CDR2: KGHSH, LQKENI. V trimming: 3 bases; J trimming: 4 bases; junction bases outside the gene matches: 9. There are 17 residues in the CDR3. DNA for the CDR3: TGTGCCAGCTCACCGAAGGGGACAGGGGGCTCGGGCACTGAAGCTTTCTTT. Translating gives CASSPKGTGGSGTEAFF.

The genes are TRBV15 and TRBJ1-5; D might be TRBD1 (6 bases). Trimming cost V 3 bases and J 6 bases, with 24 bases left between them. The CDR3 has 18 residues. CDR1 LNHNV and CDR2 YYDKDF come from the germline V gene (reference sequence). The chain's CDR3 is CATSRDLFAGVEGQPQHF. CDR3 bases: TGTGCCACCAGCAGGGATCTTTTCGCAGGGGTAGAGGGTCAGCCCCAGCATTTT. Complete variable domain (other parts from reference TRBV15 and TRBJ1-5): DAMVIQNPRYQVTQFGKPVTLSCSQTLNHNVMYWYQQKSSQAPKLLFHYYDKDFNNEADTPDNFQSRRPNTSFCFLDIRSPGLGDTAMYLCATSRDLFAGVEGQPQHFGDGTRLSIL.

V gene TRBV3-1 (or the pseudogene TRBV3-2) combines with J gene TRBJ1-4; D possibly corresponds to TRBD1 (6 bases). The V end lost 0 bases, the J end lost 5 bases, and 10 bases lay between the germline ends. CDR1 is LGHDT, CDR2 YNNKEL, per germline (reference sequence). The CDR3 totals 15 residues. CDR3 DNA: TGTGCCAGCAGCCAAGATTACAGGGAGAATGAAAAACTGTTTTTT. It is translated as CASSQDYRENEKLFF.

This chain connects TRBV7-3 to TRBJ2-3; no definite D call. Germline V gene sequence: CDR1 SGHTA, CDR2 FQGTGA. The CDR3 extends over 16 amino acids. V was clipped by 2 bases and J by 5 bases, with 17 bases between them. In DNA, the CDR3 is TGTGCCAGCAGCTTAGGGTTCGACTCGCTTGGAGATACGCAGTATTTT. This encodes CASSLGFDSLGDTQYF.

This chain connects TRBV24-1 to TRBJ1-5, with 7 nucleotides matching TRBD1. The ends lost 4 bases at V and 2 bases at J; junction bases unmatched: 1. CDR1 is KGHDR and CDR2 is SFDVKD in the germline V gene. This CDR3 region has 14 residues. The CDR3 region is CATSEGTGNQPQHF. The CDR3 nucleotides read TGTGCCACCAGTGAGGGGACAGGCAATCAGCCCCAGCATTTT.

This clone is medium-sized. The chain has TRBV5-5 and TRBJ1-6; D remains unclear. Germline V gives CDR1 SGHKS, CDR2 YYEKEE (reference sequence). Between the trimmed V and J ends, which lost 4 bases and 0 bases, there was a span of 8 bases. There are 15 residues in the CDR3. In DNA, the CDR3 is TGTGCCAGCAGCCTCACAAGCTCCTATAATTCACCCCTCCACTTT. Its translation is CASSLTSSYNSPLHF.

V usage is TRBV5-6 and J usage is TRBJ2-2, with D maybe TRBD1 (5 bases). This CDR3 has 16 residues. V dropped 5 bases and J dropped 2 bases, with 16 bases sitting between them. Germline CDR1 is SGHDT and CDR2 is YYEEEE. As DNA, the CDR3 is TGTGCCAGCAGTCAGTGGGGCCTATTAAACACCGGGGAGCTGTTTTTT. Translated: CASSQWGLLNTGELFF.

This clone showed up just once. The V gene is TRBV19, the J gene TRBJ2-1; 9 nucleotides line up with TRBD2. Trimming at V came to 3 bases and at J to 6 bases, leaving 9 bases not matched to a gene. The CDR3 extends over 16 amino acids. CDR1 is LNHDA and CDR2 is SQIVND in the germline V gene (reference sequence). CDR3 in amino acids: CASSIAGGPRGNEQFF. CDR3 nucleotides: TGTGCCAGTAGTATTGCGGGAGGGCCAAGAGGCAATGAGCAGTTCTTC.

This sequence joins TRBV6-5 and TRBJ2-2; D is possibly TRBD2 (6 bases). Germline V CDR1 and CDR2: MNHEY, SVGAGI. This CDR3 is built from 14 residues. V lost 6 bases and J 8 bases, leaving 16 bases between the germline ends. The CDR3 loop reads CASRPTSSGGELFF. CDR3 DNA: TGTGCCAGCAGACCGACTAGTTCTGGTGGGGAGCTGTTTTTT.

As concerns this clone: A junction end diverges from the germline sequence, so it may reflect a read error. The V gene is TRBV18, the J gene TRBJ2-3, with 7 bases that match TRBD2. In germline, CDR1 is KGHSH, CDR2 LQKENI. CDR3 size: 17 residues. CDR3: CASSPTMGAGSIDTQYF. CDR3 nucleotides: TGTGCCAGCTCACCTACGATGGGAGCGGGAAGCATAGATACGCAGTATTTT.

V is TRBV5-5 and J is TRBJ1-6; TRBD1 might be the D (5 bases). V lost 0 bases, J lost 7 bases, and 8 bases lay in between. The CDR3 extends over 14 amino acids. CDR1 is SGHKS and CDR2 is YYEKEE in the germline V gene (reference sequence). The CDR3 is CASSLGAGNSPLHF. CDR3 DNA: TGTGCCAGCAGCTTGGGCGCAGGGAATTCACCCCTCCACTTT. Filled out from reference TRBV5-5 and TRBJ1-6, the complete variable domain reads DAGVTQSPTHLIKTRGQQVTLRCSPISGHKSVSWYQQVLGQGPQFIFQYYEKEERGRGNFPDRFSARQFPNYSSELNVNALLLGDSALYLCASSLGAGNSPLHFGNGTRLTVT.

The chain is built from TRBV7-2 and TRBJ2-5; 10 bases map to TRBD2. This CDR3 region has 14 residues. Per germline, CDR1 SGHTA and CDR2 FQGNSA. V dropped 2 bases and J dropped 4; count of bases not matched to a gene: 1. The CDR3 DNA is TGTGCCAGCAGCTTAAGCGGGAGGGGAGAGACCCAGTACTTC. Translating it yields CASSLSGRGETQYF.

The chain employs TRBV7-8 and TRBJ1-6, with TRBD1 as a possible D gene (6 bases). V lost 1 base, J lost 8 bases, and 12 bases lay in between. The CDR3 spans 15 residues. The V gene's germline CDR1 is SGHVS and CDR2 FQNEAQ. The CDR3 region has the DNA TGTGCCAGCAGCTTAGATAGCAGGGGCGATTCACCCCTCCACTTT. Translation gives CASSLDSRGDSPLHF.

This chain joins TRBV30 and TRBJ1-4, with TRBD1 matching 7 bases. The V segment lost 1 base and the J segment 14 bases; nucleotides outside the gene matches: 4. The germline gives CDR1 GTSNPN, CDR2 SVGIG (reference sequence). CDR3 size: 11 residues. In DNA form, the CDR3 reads TGTGCCTGGAGTGATAGGGGGCATCTGTTTTTT. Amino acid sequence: CAWSDRGHLFF.

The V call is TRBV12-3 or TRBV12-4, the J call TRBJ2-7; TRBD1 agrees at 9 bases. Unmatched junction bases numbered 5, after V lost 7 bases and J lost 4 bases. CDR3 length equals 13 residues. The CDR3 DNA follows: TGTGCCAGCAACCCAGGACAGGGGTACGAGCAGTACTTC. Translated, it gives CASNPGQGYEQYF.

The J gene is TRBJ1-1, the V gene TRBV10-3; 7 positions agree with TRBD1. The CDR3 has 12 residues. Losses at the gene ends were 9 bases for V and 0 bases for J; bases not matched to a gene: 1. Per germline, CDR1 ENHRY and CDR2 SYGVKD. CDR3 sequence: CAIGTVNTEAFF. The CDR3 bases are TGTGCCATAGGGACAGTGAACACTGAAGCTTTCTTT.

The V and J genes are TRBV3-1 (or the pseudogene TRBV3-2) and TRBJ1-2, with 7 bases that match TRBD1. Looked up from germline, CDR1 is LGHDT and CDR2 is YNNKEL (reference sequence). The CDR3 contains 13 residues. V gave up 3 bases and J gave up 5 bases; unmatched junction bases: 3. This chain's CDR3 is CASSQTGRYGYTF. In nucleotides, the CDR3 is TGTGCCAGCAGCCAGACAGGGAGGTATGGCTACACCTTC.